Listed below are T cell receptor beta chains from one sample, sequenced in a study of CD8+ T cells in alopecia areata. The table came from immunoSEQ multiplex PCR; TCRdb's copy has only in-frame clones and leaves some out. In the table there are roughly 120,000 clones, around two fifths of which are singletons. Source material: CD4+ T cells sorted from blood. The receptor set was obtained from a human donor with alopecia areata. Both conserved end residues are part of each CDR3. D genes are given only for firm matches. Clone size is not always given. Where it is, it says once, few, many or a class for expanded clones.

>TRBV5-4|once|TRBJ1-1|NA
CASSADRNTEAFF
TGTGCCAGCAGCGCCGACAGAAACACTGAAGCTTTCTTT
>TRBV28|NA|TRBJ2-3|NA
CATLAQGRDTQYF
TGTGCCACCCTAGCCCAGGGCAGGGATACGCAGTATTTT
>TRBV7-3|few|TRBJ2-2|NA
CASGRGDHTGELFF
TGTGCCAGCGGAAGAGGGGATCACACCGGGGAGCTGTTTTTT
>TRBV18|few|TRBJ2-5|TRBD2
CASSWRLASQETQYF
TGTGCCAGCTCCTGGAGACTAGCGAGTCAAGAGACCCAGTACTTC
>TRBV28|NA|TRBJ1-5|NA
CASSSGYSNQPQHF
TGTGCCAGCAGTTCCGGATATAGCAATCAGCCCCAGCATTTT
>TRBV7-9|few|TRBJ2-1|NA
CASSPRLPNEQFF
TGTGCCAGCAGCCCGAGACTACCCAATGAGCAGTTCTTC
>TRBV5-1|few|TRBJ1-2|NA
CASSLGGYGYTF
TGCGCCAGCAGCTTGGGTGGCTATGGCTACACCTTC
>TRBV29-1|few|TRBJ1-2|NA
CSVEGGLVGGYYGYTF
TGCAGCGTTGAAGGAGGTCTGGTCGGCGGCTACTATGGCTACACCTTC
>TRBV7-2|few|TRBJ2-5|TRBD1
CASSSRGGWESQYF
TGTGCCAGCAGCTCCCGAGGGGGCTGGGAGAGCCAGTACTTC
>TRBV6-5|NA|TRBJ1-2|NA
CASGQGYGYTF
TGTGCCAGCGGCCAGGGGTATGGCTACACCTTC
>TRBV7-9|few|TRBJ2-7|NA
CASSLTGQKTYEQYF
TGTGCCAGCAGCTTAACCGGACAGAAGACCTACGAGCAGTACTTC
>TRBV29-1|few|TRBJ2-4|TRBD1
CSVEGQGAKNIQYF
TGCAGCGTTGAAGGACAGGGGGCCAAAAACATTCAGTACTTC
>TRBV29-1|few|TRBJ2-2|TRBD1
CSVGTGANTGELFF
TGCAGCGTTGGGACAGGGGCGAACACCGGGGAGCTGTTTTTT
>TRBV4-3|few|TRBJ2-7|NA
CASSQERQGSVEQYF
TGCGCCAGCAGCCAAGAAAGGCAGGGGAGTGTCGAGCAGTACTTC
>TRBV29-1|NA|TRBJ2-2|NA
CSVSRGVNTGELFF
TGCAGCGTTTCAAGGGGCGTGAACACCGGGGAGCTGTTTTTT
>TRBV19|few|TRBJ2-6|TRBD1
CASSVDRGTGANVLTF
TGTGCCAGTAGTGTGGACAGGGGCACTGGGGCCAACGTCCTGACTTTC
>TRBV2|NA|TRBJ1-6|NA
CASSVTDAVNSPLHF
TGTGCCAGCAGTGTGACGGACGCGGTTAATTCACCCCTCCACTTT
>TRBV29-1|few|TRBJ2-1|NA
CSVEGVGRNEQFF
TGCAGCGTTGAAGGGGTAGGGCGCAATGAGCAGTTCTTC
>TRBV7-9|NA|TRBJ1-3|NA
CASSPPSGNTIYF
TGTGCCAGCAGCCCGCCCTCTGGAAACACCATATATTTT
>TRBV5-6|NA|TRBJ2-1|TRBD1
CASSLERGRNEQFF
TGTGCCAGCAGCTTGGAGAGGGGGCGCAATGAGCAGTTCTTC
>TRBV29-1|few|TRBJ1-2|NA
CSVGQYYGYTF
TGCAGCGTTGGTCAGTACTATGGCTACACCTTC
>TRBV5-4|NA|TRBJ2-7|NA
CASSSWGVAQYF
TGTGCCAGCAGCTCTTGGGGTGTGGCGCAGTACTTC
>TRBV6-5|NA|TRBJ1-1|NA
CASSYGGFGTEAFF
TGTGCCAGCAGTTACGGGGGTTTCGGCACTGAAGCTTTCTTT
>TRBV2|once|TRBJ1-6|TRBD1
CASRRTDRGNSPLHF
TGTGCCAGCAGGAGAACTGACAGGGGGAATTCACCCCTCCACTTT
>TRBV4-1|once|TRBJ2-3|NA
CASSQYISGTQYF
TGCGCCAGCAGCCAATATATCTCTGGTACGCAGTATTTT
>TRBV30|NA|TRBJ2-5|NA
CAWSRAIETQYF
TGTGCCTGGAGCAGGGCAATAGAGACCCAGTACTTC
>TRBV29-1|NA|TRBJ1-4|NA
CSGTVNYEKLFF
TGCAGCGGGACAGTCAATTATGAAAAACTGTTTTTT
>TRBV4-2|NA|TRBJ1-4|NA
CASSAREIGEKLFF
TGTGCCAGCAGCGCCCGGGAAATCGGAGAAAAACTGTTTTTT
>TRBV29-1|NA|TRBJ2-5|TRBD2
CSVRASGRETQYF
TGCAGCGTTCGGGCTAGCGGGAGAGAGACCCAGTACTTC
>TRBV5-1|NA|TRBJ2-5|NA
CASTGGNQETQYF
TGCGCCAGCACTGGCGGGAACCAAGAGACCCAGTACTTC
>TRBV29-1|NA|TRBJ2-1|TRBD1
CSARDRGHNEQFF
TGCAGCGCCAGGGACAGGGGACACAATGAGCAGTTCTTC
>TRBV4-1|NA|TRBJ1-2|NA
CASSLRDKGENYGYTF
TGCGCCAGCAGCCTAAGGGACAAGGGGGAGAACTATGGCTACACCTTC
>TRBV30|NA|TRBJ2-1|TRBD2
CASRLTSPSYNEQFF
TGTGCCTCCCGTCTGACTAGCCCCTCATACAATGAGCAGTTCTTC
>TRBV2|NA|TRBJ2-1|TRBD2
CASSRDYTDEQFF
TGTGCCAGCAGTCGGGACTATACGGATGAGCAGTTCTTC
>TRBV6-5|NA|TRBJ2-7|NA
CASSYSGLDSYEQYF
TGTGCCAGCAGTTACTCAGGGTTGGACTCCTACGAGCAGTACTTC
>TRBV5-1|NA|TRBJ2-3|NA
CASSVGTDTQYF
TGCGCCAGCAGCGTAGGCACAGATACGCAGTATTTT